A selection of T cell receptor beta chains follows, all from one sample in a study of T-cell memory formation after mild COVID-19. MiXCR was run by TCRdb on the 5' RACE reads, yielding one entry per CDR3 protein. Among approximately 200,000 distinct CDR3 sequences, 16% were seen once, and the ten largest hold 2% to 2.5%. The sequenced sample consisted of PBMCs or a T cell subset sorted from them (not recorded which). Receptor source: an adult woman who had mild COVID-19 (a few samples of this study predate the infection). Cell type and time point are not known. CDR3s include the opening cysteine and the closing phenylalanine or tryptophan. A D gene is named only where the DNA matches it firmly. Size values are once, few and many counts, or a class for expanded clones, and some rows have none.

D	size	V	J	CDR3	DNA
.	.	TRBV12-3/TRBV12-4	TRBJ1-5	CASSFNWGDQPQHF	TGTGCCAGCAGTTTTAATTGGGGGGATCAGCCCCAGCATTTT
TRBD1	.	TRBV12-3/TRBV12-4	TRBJ1-6	CASSGQGGPLHF	TGTGCCAGCAGTGGACAGGGGGGACCCCTCCACTTT
.	few	TRBV14	TRBJ2-6	CASSQMASSGANVLTF	TGTGCCAGCAGCCAAATGGCGAGCTCTGGGGCCAACGTCCTGACTTTC
.	few	TRBV7-3	TRBJ2-2	CASSFLKGSAANTGELFF	TGTGCCAGCAGCTTTTTGAAAGGGAGCGCAGCGAACACCGGGGAGCTGTTTTTT
TRBD2	many	TRBV12-3/TRBV12-4	TRBJ2-1	CASSSAGGPLNEQFF	TGTGCCAGCAGTTCAGCGGGAGGGCCGTTAAATGAGCAGTTCTTC
TRBD2	.	TRBV7-2	TRBJ2-3	CASREAGVVTDTQYF	TGTGCCAGCAGGGAAGCGGGAGTCGTAACAGATACGCAGTATTTT
.	few	TRBV30	TRBJ1-2	CAWSLGGEGYGYTF	TGTGCCTGGAGTTTGGGGGGCGAGGGCTATGGCTACACCTTC
.	few	TRBV6-2/TRBV6-3	TRBJ2-1	CASSYSMGYNEQFF	TGTGCCAGCAGTTACTCGATGGGTTACAATGAGCAGTTCTTC
TRBD1	few	TRBV7-7	TRBJ1-2	CASSPWTGYGYTF	TGTGCCAGCAGCCCATGGACAGGGTATGGCTACACCTTC
.	few	TRBV4-1	TRBJ2-7	CASSQHWQNYEQYF	TGCGCCAGCAGCCAACACTGGCAGAATTACGAGCAGTACTTC
TRBD2	once	TRBV12-3/TRBV12-4	TRBJ2-3	CASSSHGLAGSTDTQYF	TGTGCCAGCAGTTCCCACGGACTAGCGGGGAGCACAGATACGCAGTATTTT
.	.	TRBV12-3/TRBV12-4	TRBJ1-4	CASSLVVGTAEKLFF	TGTGCCAGCAGTTTAGTTGTCGGGACCGCAGAAAAACTGTTTTTT
TRBD2	many	TRBV3-1	TRBJ2-7	CASSLHSGATGEQYF	TGTGCCAGCAGCCTCCACAGCGGGGCTACAGGCGAGCAGTACTTC
.	.	TRBV6-5	TRBJ2-1	CASRSPGTYEQFF	TGTGCCAGCAGAAGTCCCGGGACGTATGAGCAGTTCTTC
.	few	TRBV4-1	TRBJ1-2	CASSQRERGNYGYTF	TGCGCCAGCAGCCAAAGGGAGCGGGGCAACTATGGCTACACCTTC
TRBD2	.	TRBV24-1	TRBJ2-7	CATSGLAGSEQYF	TGTGCCACCAGTGGGCTAGCGGGGAGCGAGCAGTACTTC
TRBD2	few	TRBV5-1	TRBJ2-1	CASSSSKTSGGYNEQFF	TGCGCCAGCAGCTCCTCTAAGACTAGCGGGGGGTACAATGAGCAGTTCTTC
TRBD2	.	TRBV9	TRBJ2-1	CASSAGGRALGEQFF	TGTGCCAGCAGCGCCGGCGGGAGGGCCCTCGGTGAGCAGTTCTTC
.	once	TRBV7-2	TRBJ2-2	CASSLKTDNTGELFF	TGTGCCAGCAGCTTAAAGACAGACAACACCGGGGAGCTGTTTTTT
.	few	TRBV11-2	TRBJ2-2	CASSLVSGSTGELFF	TGTGCCAGCAGCTTAGTTTCAGGGAGCACCGGGGAGCTGTTTTTT
TRBD1	many	TRBV6-1	TRBJ2-7	CASSDRGLHEQYF	TGTGCCAGCAGTGACAGGGGGCTTCACGAGCAGTACTTC
TRBD1	.	TRBV7-3	TRBJ1-1	CASSFGQAANTEAFF	TGTGCCAGCAGCTTCGGACAGGCGGCGAACACTGAAGCTTTCTTT
.	few	TRBV18	TRBJ2-1	CASSPGQANEQFF	TGTGCCAGCTCACCAGGCCAGGCCAATGAGCAGTTCTTC
TRBD1	few	TRBV20-1	TRBJ1-5	CSARDPGQVNQPQHF	TGCAGTGCCCGTGATCCGGGACAGGTCAATCAGCCCCAGCATTTT
.	few	TRBV20-1	TRBJ2-1	CSALTVNNEQFF	TGCAGTGCCTTGACAGTGAACAATGAGCAGTTCTTC
TRBD2	.	TRBV20-1	TRBJ2-3	CSASPTSGRWAYF	TGCAGTGCTAGCCCGACTAGCGGGAGGTGGGCGTATTTT
.	many	TRBV18	TRBJ2-6	CASSPPIRAGANVLTF	TGTGCCAGCTCACCACCGATCAGGGCTGGGGCCAACGTCCTGACTTTC
TRBD2	.	TRBV9	TRBJ2-7	CASSSPRRTSGIVEQYF	TGTGCCAGCAGCTCCCCCCGTCGGACTAGCGGGATAGTGGAGCAGTACTTC
.	many	TRBV12-3/TRBV12-4	TRBJ1-5	CASSLAGGNQPQHF	TGTGCCAGCAGCTTAGCCGGGGGGAATCAGCCCCAGCATTTT
.	few	TRBV4-2	TRBJ2-3	CASSQSPAGLVADTQYF	TGTGCCAGCAGCCAATCCCCCGCGGGGTTGGTAGCAGATACGCAGTATTTT
.	few	TRBV21-1	TRBJ2-1	CASDTGQHNEQFF	TGTGCCAGTGACACGGGACAGCACAATGAGCAGTTCTTC
TRBD1	.	TRBV20-1	TRBJ1-1	CSASPTTGSTEAFF	TGCAGTGCTAGCCCCACGACAGGGAGTACTGAAGCTTTCTTT
.	few	TRBV7-3	TRBJ1-1	CASSLTRTHNPFF	TGTGCCAGCAGCTTAACGCGTACCCACAACCCTTTCTTT
TRBD1	.	TRBV6-5	TRBJ1-2	CASSLEPGQGARGYTF	TGTGCCAGCAGCCTCGAACCGGGACAGGGGGCACGAGGCTACACCTTC
TRBD1	many	TRBV7-2	TRBJ1-2	CASSYLLGPGQGALTYGYTF	TGTGCCAGCAGCTACCTGTTGGGGCCGGGACAGGGGGCGTTGACCTATGGCTACACCTTC
TRBD1	.	TRBV5-1	TRBJ2-2	CASSLTGETGELFF	TGCGCCAGCAGCTTAACAGGGGAGACCGGGGAGCTGTTTTTT
TRBD1	.	TRBV6-1	TRBJ2-7	CASTDRGGQGAQQYF	TGTGCCAGCACCGACAGAGGGGGACAGGGGGCCCAGCAGTACTTC
TRBD1	many	TRBV7-2	TRBJ2-1	CASTLTRGRGNEQFF	TGTGCCAGCACCCTCACCAGGGGGCGAGGGAATGAGCAGTTCTTC
TRBD1	.	TRBV5-6	TRBJ1-2	CASSLGTGVGYTF	TGTGCCAGCAGCTTGGGGACAGGGGTGGGCTACACCTTC
.	.	TRBV20-1	TRBJ2-2	CSAQTRATGELFF	TGCAGTGCTCAAACAAGGGCCACCGGGGAGCTGTTTTTT
.	once	TRBV15	TRBJ2-5	CATSRDWETQYF	TGTGCCACCAGCAGAGATTGGGAGACCCAGTACTTC
.	few	TRBV18	TRBJ2-7	CASSPDVPYEQYF	TGTGCCAGCTCGCCGGACGTACCCTACGAGCAGTACTTC
.	few	TRBV11-3	TRBJ2-1	CASSGTRDSAGNEQFF	TGTGCCAGCAGCGGAACCCGGGACTCAGCAGGCAATGAGCAGTTCTTC
.	.	TRBV5-1	TRBJ1-5	CASSWTSGMGQPQHF	TGCGCCAGCAGCTGGACCTCGGGTATGGGTCAGCCCCAGCATTTT
TRBD2	few	TRBV7-8	TRBJ2-3	CASRSGRATDTQYF	TGTGCCAGCAGGAGCGGGAGGGCCACAGATACGCAGTATTTT
.	few	TRBV6-2/TRBV6-3	TRBJ2-3	CASSYGRVSDTQYF	TGTGCCAGCAGTTACGGAAGGGTTTCGGATACGCAGTATTTT
.	few	TRBV7-6	TRBJ2-3	CASSLTNQLGTQYF	TGTGCCAGCAGCTTGACCAACCAGCTAGGTACGCAGTATTTT
TRBD2	.	TRBV7-2	TRBJ2-7	CASSSTGTTYYEQYF	TGTGCCAGCAGCTCGACCGGGACTACCTACTACGAGCAGTACTTC
.	.	TRBV12-3/TRBV12-4	TRBJ1-1	CASSLELSTEAFF	TGTGCCAGCAGTTTAGAATTGAGCACTGAAGCTTTCTTT
.	few	TRBV6-5	TRBJ2-7	CASSYGQGPYEQYF	TGTGCCAGCAGTTACGGGCAGGGCCCCTACGAGCAGTACTTC
.	.	TRBV6-6	TRBJ1-1	CASSYQVGGTEAFF	TGTGCCAGCAGTTACCAGGTAGGGGGTACTGAAGCTTTCTTT
.	.	TRBV6-5	TRBJ2-1	CASSSPFYGNEQFF	TGTGCCAGCAGCTCTCCTTTTTATGGGAATGAGCAGTTCTTC
.	few	TRBV19	TRBJ1-6	CASSIVRDSPLHF	TGTGCCAGTAGTATAGTTCGGGATTCACCCCTCCACTTT